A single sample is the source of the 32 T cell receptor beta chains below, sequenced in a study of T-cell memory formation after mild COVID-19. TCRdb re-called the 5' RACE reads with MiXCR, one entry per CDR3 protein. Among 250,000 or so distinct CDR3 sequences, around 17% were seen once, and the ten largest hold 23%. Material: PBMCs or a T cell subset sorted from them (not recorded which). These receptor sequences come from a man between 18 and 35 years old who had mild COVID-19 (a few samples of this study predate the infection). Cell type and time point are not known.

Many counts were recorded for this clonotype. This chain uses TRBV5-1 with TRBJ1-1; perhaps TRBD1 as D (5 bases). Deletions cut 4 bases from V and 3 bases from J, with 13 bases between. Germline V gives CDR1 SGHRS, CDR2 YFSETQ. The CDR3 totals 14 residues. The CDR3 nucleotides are TGCGCCAGCAGCCTGATGCTGGGGGACACTGAAGCTTTCTTT. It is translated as CASSLMLGDTEAFF. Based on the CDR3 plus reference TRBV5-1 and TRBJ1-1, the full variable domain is KAGVTQTPRYLIKTRGQQVTLSCSPISGHRSVSWYQQTPGQGLQFLFEYFSETQRNKGNFPGRFSGRQFSNSRSEMNVSTLELGDSALYLCASSLMLGDTEAFFGQGTRLTVV.

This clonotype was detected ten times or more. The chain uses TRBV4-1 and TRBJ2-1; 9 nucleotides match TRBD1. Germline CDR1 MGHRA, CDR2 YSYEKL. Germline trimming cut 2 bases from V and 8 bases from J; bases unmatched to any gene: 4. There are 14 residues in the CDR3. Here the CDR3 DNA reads TGCGCCAGCAGCCAAAGACAGGGGGTTTATGAGCAGTTCTTC. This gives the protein CASSQRQGVYEQFF.

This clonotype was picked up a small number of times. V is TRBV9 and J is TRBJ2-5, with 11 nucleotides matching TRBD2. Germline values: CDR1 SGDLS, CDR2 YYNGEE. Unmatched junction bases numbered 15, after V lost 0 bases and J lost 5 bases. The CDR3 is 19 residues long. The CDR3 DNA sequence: TGTGCCAGCAGCGTAGAAGGAACTAGCGGGGGACTAAGAGGGGAGACCCAGTACTTC. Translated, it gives CASSVEGTSGGLRGETQYF. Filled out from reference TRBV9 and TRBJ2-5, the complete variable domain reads DSGVTQTPKHLITATGQRVTLRCSPRSGDLSVYWYQQSLDQGLQFLIQYYNGEERAKGNILERFSAQQFPDLHSELNLSSLELGDSALYFCASSVEGTSGGLRGETQYFGPGTRLLVL.

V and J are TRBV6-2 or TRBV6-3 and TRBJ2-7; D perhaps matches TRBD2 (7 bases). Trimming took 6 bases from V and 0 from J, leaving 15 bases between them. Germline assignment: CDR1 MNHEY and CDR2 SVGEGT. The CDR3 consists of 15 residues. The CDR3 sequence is CASRRGGASSYEQYV. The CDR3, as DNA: TGTGCCAGCAGGAGGGGGGGAGCGAGCTCCTACGAGCAGTACGTC.

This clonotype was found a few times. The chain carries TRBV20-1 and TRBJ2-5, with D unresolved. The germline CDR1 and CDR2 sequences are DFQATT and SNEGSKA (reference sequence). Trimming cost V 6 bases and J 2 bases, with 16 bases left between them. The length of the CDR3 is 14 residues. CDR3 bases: TGCAGTGCCCCAAACGGAGAGGAACAAGAGACCCAGTACTTC. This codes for CSAPNGEEQETQYF.

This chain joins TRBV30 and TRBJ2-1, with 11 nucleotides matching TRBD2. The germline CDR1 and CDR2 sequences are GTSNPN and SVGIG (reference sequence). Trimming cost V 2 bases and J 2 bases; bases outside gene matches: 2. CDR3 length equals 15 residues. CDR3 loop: CAWSKGLAAYNEQFF. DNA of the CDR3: TGTGCCTGGAGTAAGGGACTAGCGGCCTACAATGAGCAGTTCTTC.

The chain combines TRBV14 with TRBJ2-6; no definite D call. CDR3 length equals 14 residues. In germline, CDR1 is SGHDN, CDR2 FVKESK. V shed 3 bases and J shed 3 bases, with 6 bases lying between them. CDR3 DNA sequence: TGTGCCAGCAGCCACCTCTTTGGGGCCAACGTCCTGACTTTC. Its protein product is CASSHLFGANVLTF. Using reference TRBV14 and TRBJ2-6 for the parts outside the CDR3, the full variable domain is EAGVTQFPSHSVIEKGQTVTLRCDPISGHDNLYWYRRVMGKEIKFLLHFVKESKQDESGMPNNRFLAERTGGTYSTLKVQPAELEDSGVYFCASSHLFGANVLTFGAGSRLTVL.

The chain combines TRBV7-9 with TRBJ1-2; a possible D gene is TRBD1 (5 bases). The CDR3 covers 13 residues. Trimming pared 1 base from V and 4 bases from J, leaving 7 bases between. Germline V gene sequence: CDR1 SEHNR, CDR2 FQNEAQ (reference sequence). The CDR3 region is CASSLGGLYGYTF. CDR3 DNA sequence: TGTGCCAGCAGCTTAGGGGGCCTCTATGGCTACACCTTC.

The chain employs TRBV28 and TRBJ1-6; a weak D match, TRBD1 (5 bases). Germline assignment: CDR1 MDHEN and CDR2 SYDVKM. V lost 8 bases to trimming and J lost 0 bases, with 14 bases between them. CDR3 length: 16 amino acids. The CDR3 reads CASGHQGYSYNSPLHF. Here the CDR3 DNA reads TGTGCCAGCGGACATCAGGGATACTCCTATAATTCACCCCTCCACTTT.

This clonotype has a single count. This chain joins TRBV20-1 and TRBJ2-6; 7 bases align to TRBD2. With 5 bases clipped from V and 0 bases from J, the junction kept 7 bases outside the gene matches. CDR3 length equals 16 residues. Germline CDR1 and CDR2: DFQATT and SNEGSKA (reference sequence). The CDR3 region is CSALAGGSSGANVLTF. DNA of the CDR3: TGCAGTGCTTTAGCGGGTGGGAGCTCTGGGGCCAACGTCCTGACTTTC.

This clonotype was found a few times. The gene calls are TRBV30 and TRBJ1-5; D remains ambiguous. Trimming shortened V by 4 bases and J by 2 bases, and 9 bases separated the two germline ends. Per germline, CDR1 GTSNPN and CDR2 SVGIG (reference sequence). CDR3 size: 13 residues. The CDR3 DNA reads TGTGCCTGGACGGTGGCGGGCAATCAGCCCCAGCATTTT. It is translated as CAWTVAGNQPQHF.

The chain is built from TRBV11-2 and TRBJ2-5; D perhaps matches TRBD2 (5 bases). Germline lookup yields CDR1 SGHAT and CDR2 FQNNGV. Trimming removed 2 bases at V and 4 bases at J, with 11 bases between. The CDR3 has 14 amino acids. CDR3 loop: CASSLRVARETQYF. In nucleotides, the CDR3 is TGTGCCAGCAGCTTACGCGTAGCGCGAGAGACCCAGTACTTC.

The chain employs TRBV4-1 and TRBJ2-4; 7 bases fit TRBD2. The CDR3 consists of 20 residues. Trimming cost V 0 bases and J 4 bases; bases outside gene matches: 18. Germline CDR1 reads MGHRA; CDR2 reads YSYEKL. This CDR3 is CASSQDGRLRTSPGKNIQYF. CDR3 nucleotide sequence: TGCGCCAGCAGCCAAGACGGGCGACTTCGGACTAGTCCAGGAAAAAACATTCAGTACTTC.

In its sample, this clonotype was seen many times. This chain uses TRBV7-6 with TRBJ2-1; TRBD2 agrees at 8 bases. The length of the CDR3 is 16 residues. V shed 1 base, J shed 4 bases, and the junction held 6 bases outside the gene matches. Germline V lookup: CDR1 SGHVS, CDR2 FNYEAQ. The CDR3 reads CASSLDRAGAYNEQFF. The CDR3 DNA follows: TGTGCCAGCAGCTTAGACCGAGCGGGGGCTTACAATGAGCAGTTCTTC. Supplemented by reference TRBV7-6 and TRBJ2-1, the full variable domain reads GAGVSQSPRYKVTKRGQDVALRCDPISGHVSLYWYRQALGQGPEFLTYFNYEAQQDKSGLPNDRFSAERPEGSISTLTIQRTEQRDSAMYRCASSLDRAGAYNEQFFGPGTRLTVL.

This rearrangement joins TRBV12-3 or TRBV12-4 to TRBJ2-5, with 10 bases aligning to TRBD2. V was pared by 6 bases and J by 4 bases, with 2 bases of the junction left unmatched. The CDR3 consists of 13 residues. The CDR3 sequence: CASSPSGGETQYF. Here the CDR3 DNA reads TGTGCCAGCAGCCCTAGCGGGGGAGAGACCCAGTACTTC.

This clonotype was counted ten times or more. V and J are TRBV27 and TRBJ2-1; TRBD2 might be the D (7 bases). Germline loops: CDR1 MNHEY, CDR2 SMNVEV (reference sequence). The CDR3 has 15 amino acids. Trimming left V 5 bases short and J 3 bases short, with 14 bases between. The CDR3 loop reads CASSLGGALYNEQFF. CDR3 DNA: TGTGCCAGCAGTCTTGGGGGGGCTCTCTACAATGAGCAGTTCTTC.

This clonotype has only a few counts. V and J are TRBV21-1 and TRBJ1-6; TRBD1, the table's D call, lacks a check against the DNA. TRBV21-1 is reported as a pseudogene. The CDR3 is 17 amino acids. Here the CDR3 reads CASRYLRGASYNSPLHF. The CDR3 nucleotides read TGTGCCAGCCGCTACCTCCGGGGGGCCTCCTATAATTCACCCCTCCACTTT.

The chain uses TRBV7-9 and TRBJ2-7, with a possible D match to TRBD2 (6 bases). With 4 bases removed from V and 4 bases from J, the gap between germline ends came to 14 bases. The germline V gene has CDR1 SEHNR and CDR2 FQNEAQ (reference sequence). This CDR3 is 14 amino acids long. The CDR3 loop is CASSSSGTGYEQYF. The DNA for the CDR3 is TGTGCCAGCAGCTCCTCCGGGACTGGGTACGAGCAGTACTTC.

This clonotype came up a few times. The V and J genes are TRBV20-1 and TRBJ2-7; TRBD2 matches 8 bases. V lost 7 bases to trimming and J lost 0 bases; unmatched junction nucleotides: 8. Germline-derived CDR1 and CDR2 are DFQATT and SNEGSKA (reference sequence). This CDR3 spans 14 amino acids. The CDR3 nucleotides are TGCAGTGGACAGTCCCTAGCGGGCTCCTACGAGCAGTACTTC. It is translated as CSGQSLAGSYEQYF.

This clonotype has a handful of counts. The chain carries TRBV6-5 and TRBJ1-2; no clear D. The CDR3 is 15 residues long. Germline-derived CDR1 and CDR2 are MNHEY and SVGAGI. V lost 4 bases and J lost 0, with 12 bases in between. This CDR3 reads CASSSGGLSNYGYTF. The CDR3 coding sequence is TGTGCCAGCAGTTCCGGCGGGTTGTCTAACTATGGCTACACCTTC.

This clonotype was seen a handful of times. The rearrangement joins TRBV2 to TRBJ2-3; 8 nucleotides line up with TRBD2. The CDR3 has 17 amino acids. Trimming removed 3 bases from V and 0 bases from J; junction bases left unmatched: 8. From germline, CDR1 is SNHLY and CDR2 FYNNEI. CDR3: CASSDLSGASSTDTQYF. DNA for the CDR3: TGTGCCAGCAGTGACCTTAGCGGGGCCTCTAGCACAGATACGCAGTATTTT.

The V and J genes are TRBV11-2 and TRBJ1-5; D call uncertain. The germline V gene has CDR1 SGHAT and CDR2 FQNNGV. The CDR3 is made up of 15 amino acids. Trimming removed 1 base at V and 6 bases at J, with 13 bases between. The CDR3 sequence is CASSLGPPGFQPQHF. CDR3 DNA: TGTGCCAGCAGCTTAGGCCCCCCGGGATTTCAGCCCCAGCATTTT.

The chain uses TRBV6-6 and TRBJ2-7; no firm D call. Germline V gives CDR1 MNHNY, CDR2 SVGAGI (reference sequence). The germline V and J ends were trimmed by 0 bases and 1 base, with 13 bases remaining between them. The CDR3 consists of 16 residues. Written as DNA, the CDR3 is TGTGCCAGCAGTTACTCGATACAGCCAATTTCCTACGAGCAGTACTTC. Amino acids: CASSYSIQPISYEQYF.

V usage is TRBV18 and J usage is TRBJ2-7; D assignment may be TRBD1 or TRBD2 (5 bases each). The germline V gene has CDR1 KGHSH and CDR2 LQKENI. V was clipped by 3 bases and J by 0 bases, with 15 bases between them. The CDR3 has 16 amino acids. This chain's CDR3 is CASSPPPLGDSYEQYF. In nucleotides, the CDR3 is TGTGCCAGCTCACCTCCGCCTCTGGGGGACTCCTACGAGCAGTACTTC.

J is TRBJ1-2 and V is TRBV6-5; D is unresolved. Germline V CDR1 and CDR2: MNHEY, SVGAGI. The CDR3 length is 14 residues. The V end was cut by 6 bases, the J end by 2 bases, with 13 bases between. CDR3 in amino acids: CASSPLGVNYGYTF. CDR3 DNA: TGTGCCAGCAGCCCCCTGGGAGTGAACTATGGCTACACCTTC.

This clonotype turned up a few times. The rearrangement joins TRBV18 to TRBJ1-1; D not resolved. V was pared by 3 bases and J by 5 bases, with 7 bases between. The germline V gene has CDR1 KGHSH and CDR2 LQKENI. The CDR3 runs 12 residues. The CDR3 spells CASSPAGTEAFF. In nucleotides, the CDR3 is TGTGCCAGCTCACCGGCTGGGACTGAAGCTTTCTTT. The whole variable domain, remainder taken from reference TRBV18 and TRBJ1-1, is NAGVMQNPRHLVRRRGQEARLRCSPMKGHSHVYWYRQLPEEGLKFMVYLQKENIIDESGMPKERFSAEFPKEGPSILRIQQVVRGDSAAYFCASSPAGTEAFFGQGTRLTVV.

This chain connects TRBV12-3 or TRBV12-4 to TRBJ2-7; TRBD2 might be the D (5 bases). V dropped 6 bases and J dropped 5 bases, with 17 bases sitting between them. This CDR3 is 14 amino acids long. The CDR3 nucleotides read TGTGCCAGCAGATTTCGGGCAGAGGGAAACGAGCAGTACTTC. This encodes CASRFRAEGNEQYF.

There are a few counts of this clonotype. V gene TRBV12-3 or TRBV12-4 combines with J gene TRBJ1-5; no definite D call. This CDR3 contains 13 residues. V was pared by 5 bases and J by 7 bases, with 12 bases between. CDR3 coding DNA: TGTGCCAGCAGTCGTGGGGAGAGACAGCCCCAGCATTTT. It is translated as CASSRGERQPQHF.

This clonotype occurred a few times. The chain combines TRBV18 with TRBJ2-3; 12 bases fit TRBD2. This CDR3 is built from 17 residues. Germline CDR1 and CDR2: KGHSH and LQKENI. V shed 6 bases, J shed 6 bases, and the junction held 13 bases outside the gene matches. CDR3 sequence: CASSHGLAGRKSDTQYF. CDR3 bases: TGTGCCAGCTCGCACGGACTAGCGGGGCGGAAGAGCGATACGCAGTATTTT.

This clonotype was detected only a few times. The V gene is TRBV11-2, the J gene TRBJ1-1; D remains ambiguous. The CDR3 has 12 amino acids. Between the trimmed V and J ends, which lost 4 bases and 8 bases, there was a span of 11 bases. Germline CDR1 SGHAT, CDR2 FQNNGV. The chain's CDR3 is CASSYGFSEAFF. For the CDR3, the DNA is TGTGCCAGCAGCTACGGGTTCAGCGAAGCTTTCTTT.

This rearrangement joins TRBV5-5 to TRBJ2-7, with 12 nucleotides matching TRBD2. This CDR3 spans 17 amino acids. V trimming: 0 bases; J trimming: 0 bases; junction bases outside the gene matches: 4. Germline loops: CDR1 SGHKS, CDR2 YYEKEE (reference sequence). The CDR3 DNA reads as TGTGCCAGCAGCTTGGGGACTAGCGGGGCAAGCTCCTACGAGCAGTACTTC. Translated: CASSLGTSGASSYEQYF. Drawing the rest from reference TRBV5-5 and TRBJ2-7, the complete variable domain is DAGVTQSPTHLIKTRGQQVTLRCSPISGHKSVSWYQQVLGQGPQFIFQYYEKEERGRGNFPDRFSARQFPNYSSELNVNALLLGDSALYLCASSLGTSGASSYEQYFGPGTRLTVT.

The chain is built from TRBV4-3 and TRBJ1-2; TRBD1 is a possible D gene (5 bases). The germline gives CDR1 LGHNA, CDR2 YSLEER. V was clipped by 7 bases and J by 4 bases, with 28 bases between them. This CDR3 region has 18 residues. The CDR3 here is CASTGGFPGRGALYGYTF. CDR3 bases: TGCGCCAGCACTGGGGGGTTCCCCGGGAGAGGAGCTCTCTATGGCTACACCTTC.